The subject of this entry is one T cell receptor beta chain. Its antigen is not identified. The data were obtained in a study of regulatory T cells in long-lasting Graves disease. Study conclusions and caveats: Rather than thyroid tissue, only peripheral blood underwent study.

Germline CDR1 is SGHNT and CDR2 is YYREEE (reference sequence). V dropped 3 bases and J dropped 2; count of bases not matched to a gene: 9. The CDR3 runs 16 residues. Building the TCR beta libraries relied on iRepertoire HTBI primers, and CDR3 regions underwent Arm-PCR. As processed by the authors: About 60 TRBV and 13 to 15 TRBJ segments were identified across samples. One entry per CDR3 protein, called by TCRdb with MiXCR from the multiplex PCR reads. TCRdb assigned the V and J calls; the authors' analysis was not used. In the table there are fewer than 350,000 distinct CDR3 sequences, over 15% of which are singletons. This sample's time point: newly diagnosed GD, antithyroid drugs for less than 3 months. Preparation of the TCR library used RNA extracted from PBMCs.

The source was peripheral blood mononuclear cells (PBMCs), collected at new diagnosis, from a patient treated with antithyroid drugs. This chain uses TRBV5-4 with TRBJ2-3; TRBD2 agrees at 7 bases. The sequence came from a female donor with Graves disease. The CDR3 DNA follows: TGTGCCAGCAGCTACAAAGCGGGAAGTTTCACAGATACGCAGTATTTT. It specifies CASSYKAGSFTDTQYF.